A single sample gave rise to the 21 T cell receptor beta chains below, sequenced in a study of human T cells and chemical hapten exposure. TCRdb recomputed calls from the RACE reads with MiXCR, one row per CDR3 protein. The table has approximately 350,000 distinct CDR3 sequences, around 7% seen once; the top ten hold about 8%. Time point reported: patch test 1, 2 weeks after DPC sensitization. Treatment indicated: therapeutic diphenylcyclopropenone sensitization with weekly scalp DPC. The specimen was whole blood, collected in connection with sensitization to the hapten diphenylcyclopropenone (DPC). The source is a woman in her late teens or twenties with alopecia areata. Some clones in this sample may be carry-over from other donors' samples.

This clonotype was observed once. The gene calls are TRBV5-6 and TRBJ1-5; D possibly corresponds to TRBD1 (5 bases). Germline-derived CDR1 and CDR2 are SGHDT and YYEEEE. Trimming pared 4 bases from V and 7 bases from J, leaving 12 bases between. The CDR3 covers 13 residues. The CDR3 DNA sequence: TGTGCCAGCAGCCGGGGCAGAAGACAGCCCCAGCATTTT. Its translation is CASSRGRRQPQHF.

This clonotype was seen a few times. The rearrangement joins TRBV28 to TRBJ2-3, with D tentatively TRBD1 or TRBD2 (5 bases each). Germline CDR1 is MDHEN and CDR2 is SYDVKM. This CDR3 comprises 13 residues. V was clipped by 10 bases and J by 4 bases, with 15 bases between them. The CDR3 region has the DNA TGTGCCACCTATGTGGGGGACGCAGATACGCAGTATTTT. Translated: CATYVGDADTQYF. The full variable domain, its missing parts supplied by reference TRBV28 and TRBJ2-3, is DVKVTQSSRYLVKRTGEKVFLECVQDMDHENMFWYRQDPGLGLRLIYFSYDVKMKEKGDIPEGYSVSREKKERFSLILESASTNQTSMYLCATYVGDADTQYFGPGTRLTVL.

The V and J genes are TRBV7-9 and TRBJ2-3; D remains unclear. With 6 bases removed from V and 7 bases from J, the gap between germline ends came to 26 bases. CDR3 length equals 17 residues. Germline V lookup: CDR1 SEHNR, CDR2 FQNEAQ (reference sequence). CDR3 protein: CASRRNPARPNGNTQYF. The CDR3 bases are TGTGCCAGCAGACGAAACCCAGCGAGACCAAACGGCAATACGCAGTATTTT.

This clonotype was seen at least ten times. The chain uses TRBV20-1 and TRBJ2-7; a possible D gene is TRBD1 (6 bases). From germline, CDR1 is DFQATT and CDR2 SNEGSKA (reference sequence). The V and J ends lost 6 bases and 3 bases respectively, with 18 bases between them. CDR3 length: 14 amino acids. CDR3 loop: CSAPVQGISYEQYF. The CDR3 nucleotides are TGCAGTGCCCCCGTGCAGGGGATCAGCTACGAGCAGTACTTC.

This clonotype was seen only a few times. V is TRBV6-1 and J is TRBJ2-7; D is unclear. The V and J ends lost 1 base and 3 bases respectively, with 10 bases between them. Germline CDR1 and CDR2: MNHNS and SASEGT. CDR3 length equals 14 residues. The CDR3 nucleotides read TGTGCCAGCAGTGAAGGTCAGGTTCGCTACGAGCAGTACTTC. This translates into CASSEGQVRYEQYF.

This clonotype occurred many times. V gene TRBV7-2 combines with J gene TRBJ1-5, with 7 bases fitting TRBD1. V dropped 0 bases and J dropped 5; count of bases not matched to a gene: 4. Germline V gene sequence: CDR1 SGHTA, CDR2 FQGNSA. The CDR3 has 15 residues. CDR3: CASSLAVDRDQPQHF. The CDR3 DNA reads TGTGCCAGCAGCTTAGCGGTCGACAGGGATCAGCCCCAGCATTTT.

Only a few counts were recorded for this clonotype. The rearrangement uses TRBV3-1 and TRBJ2-7; 10 bases are a match to TRBD1. The CDR3 consists of 15 residues. V was clipped by 0 bases and J by 3 bases; unmatched bases: 2. CDR1 is LGHDT and CDR2 is YNNKEL in the germline V gene (reference sequence). The CDR3 region is CASSQDGTGDYEQYF. The CDR3 region has the DNA TGTGCCAGCAGCCAAGATGGGACAGGGGACTACGAGCAGTACTTC.

At least ten counts were recorded for this clonotype. The rearrangement uses TRBV6-5 and TRBJ2-6; D is tentatively TRBD1 or TRBD2 (5 bases each). V was shortened by 5 bases and J by 0 bases, with 14 bases between the two germline ends. Germline V CDR1 and CDR2: MNHEY, SVGAGI. The CDR3 totals 17 residues. The DNA of the CDR3 is TGTGCCAGCAGTGAGGGGCGGGTTGTCTCTGGGGCCAACGTCCTGACTTTC. Protein sequence: CASSEGRVVSGANVLTF.

There are a few counts of this clonotype. The chain links TRBV10-3 to TRBJ2-3; 7 bases are shared with TRBD1. The end of the DNA fits TRBJ1-5 better, so the J call may be wrong. This CDR3 contains 17 residues. Germline assignment: CDR1 ENHRY and CDR2 SYGVKD. DNA for the CDR3: TGTGCCATCAGTGGGACGAGGGGGCGTTCCAGCACAGATACGCAGCATTTT. Translation gives CAISGTRGRSSTDTQHF.

The chain uses TRBV11-1 and TRBJ2-2; D call uncertain. The CDR3 is 14 amino acids. With 3 bases removed from V and 3 bases from J, the gap between germline ends came to 8 bases. Germline V gene sequence: CDR1 SGHAT, CDR2 FQDESV (reference sequence). CDR3 region: CASSFSVDTGELFF. The DNA for the CDR3 is TGTGCCAGCAGCTTCTCGGTGGACACCGGGGAGCTGTTTTTT.

This clonotype turned up a few times. The rearrangement uses TRBV7-2 and TRBJ2-1, with D possibly TRBD2 on 7 matching bases. The CDR3 length is 15 residues. Trimming took 0 bases from V and 6 from J, leaving 12 bases between them. Germline V CDR1 and CDR2: SGHTA, FQGNSA. The DNA of the CDR3 is TGTGCCAGCAGCTTAGCGGGGGGGCATCTCAATGAGCAGTTCTTC. Its protein product is CASSLAGGHLNEQFF.

The chain employs TRBV5-1 and TRBJ2-3; D not resolved. Trimming left V 0 bases short and J 4 bases short, with 21 bases between. The CDR3 totals 18 residues. Looked up from germline, CDR1 is SGHRS and CDR2 is YFSETQ. The CDR3 sequence is CASSLAGRVDEFADTQYF. The CDR3 DNA is TGCGCCAGCAGCTTGGCCGGAAGAGTAGATGAATTTGCAGATACGCAGTATTTT.

This rearrangement joins TRBV7-8 to TRBJ2-3, with D tentatively TRBD1 (6 bases). With 6 bases removed from V and 1 base from J, the gap between germline ends came to 17 bases. Germline V gene lookup returns CDR1 SGHVS and CDR2 FQNEAQ. This CDR3 is 16 amino acids long. The CDR3 DNA reads as TGTGCCAGCAGTCCCACAGGGAGCCCTGGCACAGATACGCAGTATTTT. It yields the protein CASSPTGSPGTDTQYF.

The chain carries TRBV7-9 and TRBJ2-7, with 7 bases fitting TRBD2. Germline CDR1 is SEHNR and CDR2 is FQNEAQ (reference sequence). V lost 5 bases and J lost 3; bases outside the gene matches: 13. This CDR3 has 16 residues. CDR3 DNA sequence: TGTGCCAGCAGCCCTCAGACGACTAGCCCGGTCTACGAGCAGTACTTC. This translates into CASSPQTTSPVYEQYF.

There are a few counts of this clonotype. J is TRBJ2-7 and V is TRBV25-1; 7 bases are a match to TRBD2. The CDR3 runs to 11 residues. Trimming took 6 bases from V and 10 from J; bases not matched to a gene: 6. CDR1 MGHDK and CDR2 SYGVNS come from the germline V gene. CDR3 loop: CASRGGTIQYF. Here the CDR3 DNA reads TGTGCCAGCAGGGGGGGGACTATCCAGTACTTC.

The DNA for the CDR3 is TGTGCCAGCAGCCGTCTTAATCCTTCATCGGAATCACCCCTCCACTTT. Residues: CASSRLNPSSESPLHF. V usage is TRBV5-6 and J usage is TRBJ1-6; D not resolved. Per the germline V gene, CDR1 is SGHDT and CDR2 is YYEEEE. Trimming took off 4 bases at V and 10 bases at J, with 21 bases between the two ends. This CDR3 contains 16 residues.

This clonotype came up a few times. The rearrangement joins TRBV5-6 to TRBJ2-5; D tentatively fits TRBD1 or TRBD2 (5 bases each). Deletions cut 5 bases from V and 1 base from J, with 12 bases between. The CDR3 runs 14 residues. CDR1 is SGHDT, CDR2 YYEEEE, per germline. In nucleotides, the CDR3 is TGTGCCAGCAGTTCGGGACCCACCCAAGAGACCCAGTACTTC. Translation gives CASSSGPTQETQYF.

This clonotype was seen at least ten times. The V gene is TRBV2, the J gene TRBJ2-7; D remains ambiguous. This CDR3 has 13 amino acids. CDR1 SNHLY and CDR2 FYNNEI come from the germline V gene. The V gene lost 8 bases and the J gene lost 3 bases, with 14 bases spanning the gap. DNA for the CDR3: TGTGCCAGCCGGATGCTGGGCCTCTACGAGCAGTACTTC. Its protein is CASRMLGLYEQYF.

This clonotype occurred a few times. The chain couples TRBV6-5 to TRBJ2-7; maybe TRBD2 (6 bases). The CDR3 is made up of 13 amino acids. V was pared by 2 bases and J by 6 bases, with 11 bases between. The germline CDR1 and CDR2 sequences are MNHEY and SVGAGI. The CDR3 sequence is CASSYGGTAEQYF. The CDR3 coding sequence is TGTGCCAGCAGTTACGGAGGGACGGCCGAGCAGTACTTC.

The table lists this clonotype with a few counts. This chain's CDR3 is CASSQERGRLYGYTF. DNA for the CDR3: TGCGCCAGCAGCCAAGAAAGAGGACGGCTCTATGGCTACACCTTC. The gene calls are TRBV4-3 and TRBJ1-2, with D uncertain. The CDR3 has 15 amino acids. The V and J ends lost 0 bases and 4 bases respectively, with 12 bases between them. From germline, CDR1 is LGHNA and CDR2 YSLEER.

The table lists this clonotype with many counts. The chain is built from TRBV12-3 or TRBV12-4 and TRBJ2-5; 11 nucleotides match TRBD2. The V and J ends lost 4 bases and 8 bases, in that order; junction bases with no gene match: 3. The length of the CDR3 is 13 residues. CDR3 DNA sequence: TGTGCCAGCAGTTCAACTAGCGGGGGAACCCAGTACTTC. It encodes CASSSTSGGTQYF.